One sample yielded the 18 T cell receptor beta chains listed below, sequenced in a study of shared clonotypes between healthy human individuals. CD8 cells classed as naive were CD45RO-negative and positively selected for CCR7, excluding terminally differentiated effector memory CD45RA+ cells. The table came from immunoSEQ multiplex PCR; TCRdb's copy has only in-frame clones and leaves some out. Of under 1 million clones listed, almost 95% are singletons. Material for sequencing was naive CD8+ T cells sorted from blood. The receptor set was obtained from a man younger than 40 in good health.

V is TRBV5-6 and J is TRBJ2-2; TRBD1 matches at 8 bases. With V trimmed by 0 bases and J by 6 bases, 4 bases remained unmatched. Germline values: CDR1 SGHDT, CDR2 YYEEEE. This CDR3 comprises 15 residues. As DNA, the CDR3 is TGTGCCAGCAGCTTGGAACAGGGGGGCGCCGGGGAGCTGTTTTTT. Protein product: CASSLEQGGAGELFF.

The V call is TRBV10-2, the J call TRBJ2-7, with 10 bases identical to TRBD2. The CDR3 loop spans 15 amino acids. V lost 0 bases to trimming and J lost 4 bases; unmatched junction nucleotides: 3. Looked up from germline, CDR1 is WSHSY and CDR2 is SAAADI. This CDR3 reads CASSESASGRYEQYF. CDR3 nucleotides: TGCGCCAGCAGTGAGTCCGCTAGCGGGAGATACGAGCAGTACTTC.

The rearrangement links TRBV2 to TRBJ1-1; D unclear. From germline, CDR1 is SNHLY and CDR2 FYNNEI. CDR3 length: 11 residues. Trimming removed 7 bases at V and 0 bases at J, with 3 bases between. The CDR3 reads CASIMNTEAFF. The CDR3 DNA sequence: TGTGCCAGCATCATGAACACTGAAGCTTTCTTT.

This chain's CDR3 is CASSQDLSEGREQYF. As DNA, the CDR3 is TGCGCCAGCAGCCAAGATCTATCAGAAGGGCGCGAGCAGTACTTC. The chain carries TRBV4-1 and TRBJ2-7, with D unresolved. The V and J ends lost 0 bases and 6 bases respectively, with 15 bases between them. The CDR3 totals 15 residues. The germline V gene encodes CDR1 MGHRA and CDR2 YSYEKL.

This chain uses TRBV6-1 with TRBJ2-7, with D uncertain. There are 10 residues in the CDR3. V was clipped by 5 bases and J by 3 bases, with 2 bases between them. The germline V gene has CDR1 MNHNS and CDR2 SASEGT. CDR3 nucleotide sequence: TGTGCCAGCAGTATCTACGAGCAGTACTTC. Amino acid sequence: CASSIYEQYF.

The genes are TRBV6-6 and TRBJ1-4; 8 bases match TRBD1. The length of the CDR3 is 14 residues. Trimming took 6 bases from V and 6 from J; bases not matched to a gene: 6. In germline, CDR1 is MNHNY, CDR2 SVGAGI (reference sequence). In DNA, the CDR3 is TGTGCCAGCAGACCAGGGGGCGCCGATGAAAAACTGTTTTTT. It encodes CASRPGGADEKLFF.

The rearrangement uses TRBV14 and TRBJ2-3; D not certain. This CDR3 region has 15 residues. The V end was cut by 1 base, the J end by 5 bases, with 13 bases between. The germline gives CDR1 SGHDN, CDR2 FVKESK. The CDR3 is CASSQGLRRIDTQYF. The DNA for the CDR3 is TGTGCCAGCAGCCAAGGTCTAAGAAGGATAGATACGCAGTATTTT. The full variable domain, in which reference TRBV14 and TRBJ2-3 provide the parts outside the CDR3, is EAGVTQFPSHSVIEKGQTVTLRCDPISGHDNLYWYRRVMGKEIKFLLHFVKESKQDESGMPNNRFLAERTGGTYSTLKVQPAELEDSGVYFCASSQGLRRIDTQYFGPGTRLTVL.

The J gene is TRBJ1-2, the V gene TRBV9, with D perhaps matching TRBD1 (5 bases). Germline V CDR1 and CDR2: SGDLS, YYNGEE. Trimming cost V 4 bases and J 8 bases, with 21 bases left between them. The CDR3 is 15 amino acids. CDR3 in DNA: TGTGCCAGCAGCCTATCCACGGGGGACGGGAGAGGCTACACCTTC. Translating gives CASSLSTGDGRGYTF. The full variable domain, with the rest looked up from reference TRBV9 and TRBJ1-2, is DSGVTQTPKHLITATGQRVTLRCSPRSGDLSVYWYQQSLDQGLQFLIQYYNGEERAKGNILERFSAQQFPDLHSELNLSSLELGDSALYFCASSLSTGDGRGYTFGSGTRLTVV.

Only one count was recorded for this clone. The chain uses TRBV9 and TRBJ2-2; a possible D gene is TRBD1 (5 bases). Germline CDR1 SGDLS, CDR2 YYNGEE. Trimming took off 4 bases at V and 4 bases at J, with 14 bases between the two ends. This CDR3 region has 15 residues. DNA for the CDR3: TGTGCCAGCAGCCGGACATCTACAAGCACCGGGGAGCTGTTTTTT. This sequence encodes CASSRTSTSTGELFF.

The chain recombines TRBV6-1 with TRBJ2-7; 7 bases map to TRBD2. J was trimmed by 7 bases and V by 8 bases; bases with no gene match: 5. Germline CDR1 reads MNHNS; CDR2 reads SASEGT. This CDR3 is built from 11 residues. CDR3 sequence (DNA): TGTGCCAGCTCATGGGGGGGAGAGCAGTACTTC. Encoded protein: CASSWGGEQYF.

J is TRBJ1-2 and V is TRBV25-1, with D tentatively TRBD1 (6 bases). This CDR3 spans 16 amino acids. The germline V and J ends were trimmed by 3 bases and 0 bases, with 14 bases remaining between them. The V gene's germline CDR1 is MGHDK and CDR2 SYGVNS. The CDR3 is CASSDSGVHSNYGYTF. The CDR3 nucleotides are TGTGCCAGCAGTGATTCAGGGGTACATTCTAACTATGGCTACACCTTC.

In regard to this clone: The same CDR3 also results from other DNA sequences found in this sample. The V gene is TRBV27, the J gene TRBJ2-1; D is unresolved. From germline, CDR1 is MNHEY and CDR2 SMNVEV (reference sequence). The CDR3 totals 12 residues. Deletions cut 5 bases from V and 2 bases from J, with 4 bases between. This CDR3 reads CASSIPYNEQFF. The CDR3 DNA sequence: TGTGCCAGCAGTATCCCCTACAATGAGCAGTTCTTC.

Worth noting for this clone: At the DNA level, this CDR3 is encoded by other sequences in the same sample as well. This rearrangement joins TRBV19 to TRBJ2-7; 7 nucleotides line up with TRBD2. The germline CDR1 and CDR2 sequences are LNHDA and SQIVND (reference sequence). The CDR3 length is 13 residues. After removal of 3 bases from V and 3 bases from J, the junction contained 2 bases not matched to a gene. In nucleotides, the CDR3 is TGTGCCAGTAGTATGGGCGGGGGCTACGAGCAGTACTTC. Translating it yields CASSMGGGYEQYF.

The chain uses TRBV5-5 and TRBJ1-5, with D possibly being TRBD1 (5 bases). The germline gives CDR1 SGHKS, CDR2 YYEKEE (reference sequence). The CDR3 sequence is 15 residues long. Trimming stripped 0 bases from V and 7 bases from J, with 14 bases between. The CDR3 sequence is CASSLDPGRGQPQHF. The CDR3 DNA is TGTGCCAGCAGCTTGGATCCGGGGCGCGGACAGCCCCAGCATTTT.

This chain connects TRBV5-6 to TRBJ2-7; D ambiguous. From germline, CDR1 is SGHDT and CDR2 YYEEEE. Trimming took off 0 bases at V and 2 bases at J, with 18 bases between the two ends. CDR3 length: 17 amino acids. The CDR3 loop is CASSLGQAWGSTYEQYF. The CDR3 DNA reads TGTGCCAGCAGCTTGGGTCAAGCTTGGGGTTCAACCTACGAGCAGTACTTC.

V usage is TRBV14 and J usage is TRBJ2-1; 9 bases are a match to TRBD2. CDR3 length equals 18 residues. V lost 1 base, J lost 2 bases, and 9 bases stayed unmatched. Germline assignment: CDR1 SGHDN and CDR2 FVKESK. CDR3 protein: CASSQVPTSGYPYNEQFF. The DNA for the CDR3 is TGTGCCAGCAGCCAAGTGCCGACTAGCGGTTATCCCTACAATGAGCAGTTCTTC.

The CDR3 sequence: CASSFTAGGYNEQFF. The CDR3 DNA reads TGTGCCAGCAGCTTTACCGCGGGAGGATACAATGAGCAGTTCTTC. The chain links TRBV7-9 to TRBJ2-1, with 8 bases fitting TRBD2. CDR1 and CDR2 (germline): SEHNR, FQNEAQ (reference sequence). CDR3 length: 15 amino acids. The ends lost 3 bases at V and 4 bases at J; junction bases unmatched: 5. The full variable domain, rest sourced from reference TRBV7-9 and TRBJ2-1, is DTGVSQNPRHKITKRGQNVTFRCDPISEHNRLYWYRQTLGQGPEFLTYFQNEAQLEKSRLLSDRFSAERPKGSFSTLEIQRTEQGDSAMYLCASSFTAGGYNEQFFGPGTRLTVL.

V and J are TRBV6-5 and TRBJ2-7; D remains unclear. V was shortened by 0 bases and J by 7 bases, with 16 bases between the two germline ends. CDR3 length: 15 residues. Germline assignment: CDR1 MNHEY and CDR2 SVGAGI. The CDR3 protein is CASSYSTGPGVEQYF. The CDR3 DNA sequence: TGTGCCAGCAGTTACTCAACCGGGCCGGGCGTGGAGCAGTACTTC.